Described below is a single T cell receptor (beta chain) sequence and its context. This entry belongs to a study of T cell clones after liver transplantation. The CDR3 is 15 amino acids. Germline CDR1 LNHDA, CDR2 SQIVND (reference sequence). The V gene lost 5 bases and the J gene lost 3 bases, with 14 bases spanning the gap. Data came from immunoSEQ multiplex PCR; TCRdb stores just in-frame clones and leaves some out. Seen here are tens of thousands of clones, roughly four fifths observed once, and the top ten hold roughly 0.44%. The TCR was taken from a human patient who received a liver transplant. Some of the T cells might come from the graft donor. The sequencing here drew on CD4+ T cells from blood, taken approximately 3.5 years after liver transplant. This sequence joins TRBV19 and TRBJ1-3, with a weak D call TRBD1 (6 bases). CDR3 region: CASSPGHLSGNTIYF. Here the CDR3 DNA reads TGTGCCAGTAGTCCGGGACACCTTAGTGGAAACACCATATATTTT.